The 31 T cell receptor beta chains in this list originate from one sample, sequenced in a study of blood T cells in healthy people across ages. The authors ran a second PCR of about 7 to 12 cycles using a sample-barcoded 5' primer and a J-beta primer mix. In TCRdb, the 5' RACE reads were re-called with MiXCR into one record per CDR3 protein. The profile shows about 1.7 million distinct CDR3 sequences, roughly 30% of them singletons. The specimen sequenced was blood. Receptors were obtained from a woman aged 25 to 39 in good health.

The chain joins TRBV24-1 to TRBJ2-1, with D uncertain. This CDR3 is 16 amino acids long. With 3 bases removed from V and 9 bases from J, the gap between germline ends came to 20 bases. Germline CDR1 reads KGHDR; CDR2 reads SFDVKD. This CDR3 reads CATSDRGSYWAGEQFF. The CDR3 nucleotides read TGTGCCACCAGTGATCGAGGCAGCTACTGGGCCGGTGAGCAGTTCTTC.

The chain has TRBV7-9 and TRBJ1-1; a weak D match, TRBD1 (5 bases). Between the trimmed V and J ends, which lost 6 bases and 1 base, there was a span of 12 bases. Germline lookup yields CDR1 SEHNR and CDR2 FQNEAQ (reference sequence). The CDR3 runs 14 residues. CDR3 amino acids: CASSYTGSNTEAFF. In nucleotides, the CDR3 is TGTGCCAGCAGTTATACAGGCTCGAACACTGAAGCTTTCTTT.

This sequence joins TRBV12-3 or TRBV12-4 and TRBJ1-5; 8 bases are shared with TRBD1. V shed 7 bases, J shed 5 bases, and the junction held 4 bases outside the gene matches. The CDR3 runs 13 residues. The CDR3 sequence is CASTTQGDQPQHF. The CDR3 DNA reads as TGTGCCAGCACAACACAGGGGGATCAGCCCCAGCATTTT.

Notes on this clonotype: A junction end diverges from the germline sequence, so it may reflect a read error. CDR3 DNA: TGTGCCAGCATTGGACTAGCGGGAGTGGGGAATGGGCAGTTCTTC. Translation: CASIGLAGVGNGQFF. The chain combines TRBV6-1 with TRBJ2-1; 13 bases match TRBD2. Germline V gene data show CDR1 as MNHNS and CDR2 as SASEGT. The CDR3 consists of 15 residues.

The chain uses TRBV6-5 and TRBJ2-3; D is ambiguous. V lost 0 bases to trimming and J lost 0 bases, with 4 bases between them. Germline CDR1 and CDR2: MNHEY and SVGAGI. The CDR3 is made up of 14 amino acids. The CDR3 protein is CASSYSLSTDTQYF. The CDR3 nucleotides read TGTGCCAGCAGTTACTCACTGAGCACAGATACGCAGTATTTT.

This clonotype was counted between two and nine times. This chain joins TRBV11-2 and TRBJ2-1, with D tentatively TRBD2 (5 bases). Trimming took off 7 bases at V and 6 bases at J, with 22 bases between the two ends. The germline V gene encodes CDR1 SGHAT and CDR2 FQNNGV. The CDR3 runs to 16 residues. Here the CDR3 DNA reads TGTGCCAGCACCCTGAGCGGTCTTCCGCTCCGCAATGAGCAGTTCTTC. Translated, it gives CASTLSGLPLRNEQFF.

Turning to this clonotype: The junction departs from the called germline gene at one end, perhaps through a read error. V is TRBV29-1 and J is TRBJ2-5; D is unclear. The germline V gene has CDR1 SQVTM and CDR2 ANQGSEA. The CDR3 loop spans 12 amino acids. The CDR3 region has the DNA TGCAGCGTCCCGTTGACGGAAGAGACCCTGTACTTC. Residues: CSVPLTEETLYF.

The rearrangement joins TRBV7-8 to TRBJ2-1; 11 bases agree with TRBD2. Germline CDR1 and CDR2: SGHVS and FQNEAQ. This CDR3 is 17 amino acids long. After removal of 3 bases from V and 15 bases from J, the junction contained 19 bases not matched to a gene. The DNA for the CDR3 is TGTGCCAGCAGCTTGGGAATAGCGGGAGGGCCGCAAACACAAGGGTTCTTC. This translates into CASSLGIAGGPQTQGFF.

The chain has TRBV7-9 and TRBJ2-3; D possibly corresponds to TRBD2 (5 bases). CDR1 SEHNR and CDR2 FQNEAQ come from the germline V gene (reference sequence). CDR3 length: 13 residues. Trimming took off 6 bases at V and 5 bases at J, with 12 bases between the two ends. The CDR3 here is CASRPSWGDTQYF. CDR3 nucleotide sequence: TGTGCCAGCAGGCCTAGCTGGGGAGATACGCAGTATTTT.

V usage is TRBV20-1 and J usage is TRBJ2-2; TRBD2 aligns across 7 bases. This CDR3 region has 15 residues. V trimming: 4 bases; J trimming: 1 base; junction bases outside the gene matches: 6. CDR1 is DFQATT and CDR2 is SNEGSKA in the germline V gene (reference sequence). The CDR3 sequence is CSAKSSGENTGELFF. The CDR3 DNA reads TGCAGTGCTAAGTCTAGCGGAGAGAACACCGGGGAGCTGTTTTTT.

A word on this clonotype: A much larger clonotype is one base distant, so this may be a read error. The chain links TRBV7-2 to TRBJ2-3; TRBD1 might be the D (5 bases). The germline V gene encodes CDR1 SGHTA and CDR2 FQGNSA. This CDR3 comprises 14 residues. CDR3 sequence: CAGSPRAGADTQYF. CDR3 sequence (DNA): TGTGCCGGCAGTCCCAGGGCAGGCGCAGATACGCAGTATTTT.

About this clonotype: The junction differs from germline at one of its ends, possibly a read error. The CDR3 bases are TGTGCCAGCAATTACGCCATTGGGAAAGGGACCAACGAGCAGTACTTC. Residues: CASNYAIGKGTNEQYF. The rearrangement joins TRBV6-2 or TRBV6-3 to TRBJ2-4; the D call may be TRBD1 or TRBD2 (5 bases each). Matching the DNA end better, TRBJ2-7 makes the J call doubtful. This CDR3 is 16 amino acids long. CDR1 is MNHEY and CDR2 is SVGEGT in the germline V gene.

The chain has TRBV20-1 and TRBJ1-5, with TRBD1 as a possible D gene (6 bases). The CDR3 loop spans 14 amino acids. Germline lookup yields CDR1 DFQATT and CDR2 SNEGSKA (reference sequence). The germline V and J ends were trimmed by 1 base and 9 bases, with 16 bases remaining between them. CDR3 residues: CSARGGGGGGPQHF. DNA for the CDR3: TGCAGTGCTAGAGGGGGTGGAGGGGGAGGGCCCCAGCATTTT.

This clonotype was counted once. The chain has TRBV20-1 and TRBJ2-1; 8 bases fit TRBD2. The CDR3 has 15 amino acids. Per the germline V gene, CDR1 is DFQATT and CDR2 is SNEGSKA (reference sequence). After removal of 7 bases from V and 4 bases from J, the junction contained 12 bases not matched to a gene. The CDR3 is CSVRPPTGGYNEQFF. CDR3 in DNA: TGCAGTGTTAGGCCCCCCACGGGAGGGTACAATGAGCAGTTCTTC.

As to this clonotype: At one end the junction does not follow the germline gene, possibly because of a read error. This chain uses TRBV28 with TRBJ2-2, with D possibly matching TRBD1 (5 bases). The CDR3 runs 15 residues. Looked up from germline, CDR1 is MDHEN and CDR2 is SYDVKM. The CDR3 region has the DNA TGTGCCAGCAGTCGGCAGGGTAGAGGCACCCGGGAGCTGTTTTTT. It specifies CASSRQGRGTRELFF.

The chain joins TRBV20-1 to TRBJ1-2; TRBD1 matches 10 bases. Germline V CDR1 and CDR2: DFQATT, SNEGSKA (reference sequence). Trimming at V came to 1 base and at J to 4 bases, leaving 6 bases not matched to a gene. The CDR3 runs to 15 residues. CDR3 sequence reads: CSARGTDRGTYGYTF. The CDR3 bases are TGCAGTGCTAGAGGGACGGACAGGGGGACCTATGGCTACACCTTC.

This clonotype was seen more than once but under ten times. The rearrangement links TRBV29-1 to TRBJ1-1; D remains unclear. This CDR3 has 13 residues. The V gene's germline CDR1 is SQVTM and CDR2 ANQGSEA. V was pared by 0 bases and J by 6 bases, with 11 bases between. In nucleotides, the CDR3 is TGCAGCGTTGAAGAGGTTCGGGGTTCTGAAGCTTTCTTT. This encodes CSVEEVRGSEAFF.

This clonotype occurred a few times. V gene TRBV29-1 combines with J gene TRBJ1-1; D ambiguous. The CDR3 sequence is 10 residues long. The ends were cut back, 7 bases at V and 6 bases at J, with 9 bases in the middle. The V gene's germline CDR1 is SQVTM and CDR2 ANQGSEA. The CDR3 bases are TGCAGCGCTACGACGGCTGAAGCTTTCTTT. Its protein product is CSATTAEAFF.

This clonotype was observed a few times. The chain links TRBV10-3 to TRBJ2-7; 13 bases line up with TRBD2. The J call may be incorrect, as the DNA end agrees better with TRBJ2-5. Germline V gene data show CDR1 as ENHRY and CDR2 as SYGVKD. The CDR3 is made up of 17 amino acids. CDR3 residues: CAIRTSGGTGFGETQYF. CDR3 DNA sequence: TGTGCCATCCGGACTAGCGGGGGCACCGGGTTTGGAGAGACCCAGTACTTC.

In regard to this clonotype: This could be a read error, since a much larger clone is one nucleotide away. V and J are TRBV12-3 or TRBV12-4 and TRBJ2-5; 10 bases fit TRBD1. V dropped 3 bases and J dropped 12; count of bases not matched to a gene: 7. The CDR3 has 13 residues. The CDR3 is CASSFSPGQGEYF. The CDR3 DNA is TGTGCCAGCAGTTTTTCCCCCGGACAGGGGGAGTACTTC.

This clonotype was found a few times. The V gene is TRBV20-1, the J gene TRBJ1-2, with 8 bases identical to TRBD1. This CDR3 contains 13 residues. The J segment lost 5 bases and the V segment lost 3 bases, leaving 5 bases of the junction unmatched. Per germline, CDR1 DFQATT and CDR2 SNEGSKA (reference sequence). The CDR3 loop reads CSASRDRLYGYTF. The CDR3 region has the DNA TGCAGTGCTAGCCGGGACAGGCTATATGGCTACACCTTC.

The V and J genes are TRBV11-2 and TRBJ2-3; 9 bases are shared with TRBD2. The CDR3 has 18 amino acids. In germline, CDR1 is SGHAT, CDR2 FQNNGV. The ends lost 0 bases at V and 0 bases at J; junction bases unmatched: 7. CDR3 sequence (DNA): TGTGCCAGCAGCTTAGAGCCAGCGGGGGGATCGAGCACAGATACGCAGTATTTT. It yields the protein CASSLEPAGGSSTDTQYF.

The sample holds one count of this clonotype. The chain has TRBV30 and TRBJ1-6; D not certain. CDR1 and CDR2 (germline): GTSNPN, SVGIG (reference sequence). V dropped 1 base and J dropped 2 bases, with 9 bases sitting between them. This CDR3 is built from 15 residues. The CDR3 here is CAWSGTRAYNSPLHF. Here the CDR3 DNA reads TGTGCCTGGAGTGGGACTCGTGCCTATAATTCACCCCTCCACTTT.

This sequence joins TRBV29-1 and TRBJ2-7, with a possible D match to TRBD2 (6 bases). In germline, CDR1 is SQVTM, CDR2 ANQGSEA. CDR3 length: 14 residues. V was pared by 7 bases and J by 5 bases, with 21 bases between. CDR3: CSAVGRIGLDEQYF. The CDR3 DNA is TGCAGCGCTGTAGGGAGGATAGGGCTCGACGAGCAGTACTTC.

About this clonotype: Compared with germline, one end of the junction differs, possibly owing to a read error. V is TRBV4-1 and J is TRBJ1-2, with unresolved D. Per germline, CDR1 MGHRA and CDR2 YSYEKL. The CDR3 spans 12 residues. The CDR3 loop is CASSLREGKTIF. For the CDR3, the DNA is TGCGCCAGCAGCCTAAGGGAGGGAAAGACCATCTTC.

The chain uses TRBV10-3 and TRBJ1-1; D is ambiguous. Germline lookup yields CDR1 ENHRY and CDR2 SYGVKD. The CDR3 covers 13 residues. V lost 0 bases, J lost 6 bases, and 8 bases lay in between. The CDR3 bases are TGTGCCATCAGTGAGTCGAGTGGTCCTGAAGCTTTCTTT. This codes for CAISESSGPEAFF.

This clonotype was detected ten times or more. V is TRBV7-9 and J is TRBJ2-6, with D perhaps TRBD1 (5 bases). The germline V gene has CDR1 SEHNR and CDR2 FQNEAQ (reference sequence). The CDR3 length is 15 residues. Deletions cut 4 bases from V and 0 bases from J, with 7 bases between. CDR3 DNA sequence: TGTGCCAGCAGCTACAGGACCTCTGGGGCCAACGTCCTGACTTTC. This translates into CASSYRTSGANVLTF.

For this clonotype: This may arise from a read error, as a much more abundant clone is one base away. The V call is TRBV10-3, the J call TRBJ2-7, with 7 bases fitting TRBD1. The CDR3 is made up of 17 amino acids. Germline trimming cut 4 bases from V and 2 bases from J; bases unmatched to any gene: 14. Germline loops: CDR1 ENHRY, CDR2 SYGVKD. The CDR3 bases are TGTGCCATCAGTGTTCCAAGGGGGCAGGGGCGCCCCTACGAGCAGTACTTC. This encodes CAISVPRGQGRPYEQYF.

The rearrangement uses TRBV18 and TRBJ2-1; 14 bases align to TRBD2. The CDR3 sequence is 20 residues long. V shed 4 bases, J shed 8 bases, and the junction held 19 bases outside the gene matches. Germline V CDR1 and CDR2: KGHSH, LQKENI. CDR3 nucleotide sequence: TGTGCCAGCTCACAAAATAACATTGTGGGGACTAGCGGGAGTATCGATGAGCAGTTCTTC. This translates into CASSQNNIVGTSGSIDEQFF.

The gene calls are TRBV20-1 and TRBJ1-1; D is ambiguous. Trimming took off 0 bases at V and 4 bases at J, with 12 bases between the two ends. Germline CDR1 DFQATT, CDR2 SNEGSKA (reference sequence). The CDR3 consists of 14 residues. The CDR3 protein is CSARDPKSGTEAFF. DNA of the CDR3: TGCAGTGCTAGAGACCCGAAAAGCGGCACTGAAGCTTTCTTT.

This clonotype has only a few counts. DNA of the CDR3: TGCAGCGTTGTTGTTTGGGTTGGGCGGGAGGGCTCGGAGCAGTTCTTC. It yields the protein CSVVVWVGREGSEQFF. The rearrangement joins TRBV29-1 to TRBJ2-1; 9 bases agree with TRBD2. V lost 4 bases, J lost 10 bases, and 17 bases stayed unmatched. Germline V lookup: CDR1 SQVTM, CDR2 ANQGSEA. The CDR3 runs 16 residues.